This TCR beta chain was profiled in a study of cytomegalovirus exposure and HLA in healthy donors. Study-level results: A previous analysis found most TCR beta V segments productive roughly 90% or roughly 30% of the time.

As regards this clone: Its antigen is still unknown.

13 Jbeta primers and 60 Vbeta primers were used for the PCR. The data were produced by immunoSEQ multiplex PCR, yet TCRdb's version contains in-frame clones alone and is incomplete. The sample shows about 160,000 clones, roughly 88% of them seen only once. Between the trimmed V and J ends, which lost 7 bases and 4 bases, there was a span of 16 bases. In germline, CDR1 is LNHDA, CDR2 SQIVND (reference sequence). The CDR3 extends over 14 amino acids. This rearrangement joins TRBV19 to TRBJ1-2; D not resolved. Sequenced: PBMCs. This TCR was sampled from a woman aged 18 to 35 in good health and CMV-seronegative. The CDR3 DNA sequence: TGTGCCAGTACCTTCTGGAGGGATGGCTATGGCTACACCTTC. Translated, it gives CASTFWRDGYGYTF.